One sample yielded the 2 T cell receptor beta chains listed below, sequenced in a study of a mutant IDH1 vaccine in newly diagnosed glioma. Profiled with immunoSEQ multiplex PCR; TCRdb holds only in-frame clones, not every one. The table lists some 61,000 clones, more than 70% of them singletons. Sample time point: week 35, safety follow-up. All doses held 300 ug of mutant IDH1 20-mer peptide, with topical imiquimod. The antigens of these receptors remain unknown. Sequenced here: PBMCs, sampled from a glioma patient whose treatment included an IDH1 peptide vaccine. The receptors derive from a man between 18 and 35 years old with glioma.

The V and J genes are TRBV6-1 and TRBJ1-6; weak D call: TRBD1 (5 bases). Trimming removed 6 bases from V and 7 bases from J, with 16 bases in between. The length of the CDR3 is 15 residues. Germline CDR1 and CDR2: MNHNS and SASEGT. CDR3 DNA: TGTGCCAGCAGCCAACCTGGGGGACCCAATTCACCCCTCCACTTT. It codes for CASSQPGGPNSPLHF.

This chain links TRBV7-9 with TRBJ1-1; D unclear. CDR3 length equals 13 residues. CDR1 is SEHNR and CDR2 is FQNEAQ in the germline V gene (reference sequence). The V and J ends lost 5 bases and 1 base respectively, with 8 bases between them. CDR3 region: CASSPRGNTEAFF. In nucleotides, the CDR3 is TGTGCCAGCAGCCCCCGGGGGAACACTGAAGCTTTCTTT.